The source of this T cell receptor beta chain is a study of CD8 T cells in ankylosing spondylitis. Regarding the study as a whole: For ankylosing spondylitis blood, a TCR beta motif of 7 or 8 highly homologous variants appeared characteristic.

TCRdb re-analysed the 5' RACE reads in MiXCR, keeping a single row per CDR3 protein. The profile shows 200,000 to 300,000 distinct CDR3 sequences, around 8% of them singletons. The CDR3 contains 14 residues. The germline V and J ends were trimmed by 0 bases and 2 bases, with 9 bases remaining between them. Germline V gives CDR1 SGDLS, CDR2 YYNGEE. This clonotype came up many times. Its antigen is as yet unknown. J is TRBJ2-7 and V is TRBV9; D gene uncertain. Sequenced: blood, either unsorted or a sorted T cell fraction (not recorded which). The sequence came from a female donor with ankylosing spondylitis or in good health (not recorded which). CDR3 sequence: CASSVGRTPYEQYF. CDR3 coding DNA: TGTGCCAGCAGCGTAGGAAGGACCCCCTACGAGCAGTACTTC. The full variable domain, its missing parts supplied by reference TRBV9 and TRBJ2-7, is DSGVTQTPKHLITATGQRVTLRCSPRSGDLSVYWYQQSLDQGLQFLIQYYNGEERAKGNILERFSAQQFPDLHSELNLSSLELGDSALYFCASSVGRTPYEQYFGPGTRLTVT.